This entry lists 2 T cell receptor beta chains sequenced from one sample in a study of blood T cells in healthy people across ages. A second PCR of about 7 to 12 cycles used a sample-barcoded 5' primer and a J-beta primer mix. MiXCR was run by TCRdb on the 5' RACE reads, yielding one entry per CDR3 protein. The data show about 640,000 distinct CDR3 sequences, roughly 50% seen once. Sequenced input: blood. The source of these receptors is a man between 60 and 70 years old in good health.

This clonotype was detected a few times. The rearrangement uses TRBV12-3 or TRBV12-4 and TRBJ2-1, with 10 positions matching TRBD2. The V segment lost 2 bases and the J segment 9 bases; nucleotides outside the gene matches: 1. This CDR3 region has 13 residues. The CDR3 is CASSLLAGAEQFF. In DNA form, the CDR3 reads TGTGCCAGCAGTTTACTAGCGGGGGCTGAGCAGTTCTTC.

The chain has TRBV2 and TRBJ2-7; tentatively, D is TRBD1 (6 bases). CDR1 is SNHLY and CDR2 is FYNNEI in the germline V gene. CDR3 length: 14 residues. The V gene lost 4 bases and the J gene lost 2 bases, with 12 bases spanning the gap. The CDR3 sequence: CASSAGHLTYEQYF. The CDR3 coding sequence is TGTGCCAGCAGTGCGGGACACCTCACCTACGAGCAGTACTTC.